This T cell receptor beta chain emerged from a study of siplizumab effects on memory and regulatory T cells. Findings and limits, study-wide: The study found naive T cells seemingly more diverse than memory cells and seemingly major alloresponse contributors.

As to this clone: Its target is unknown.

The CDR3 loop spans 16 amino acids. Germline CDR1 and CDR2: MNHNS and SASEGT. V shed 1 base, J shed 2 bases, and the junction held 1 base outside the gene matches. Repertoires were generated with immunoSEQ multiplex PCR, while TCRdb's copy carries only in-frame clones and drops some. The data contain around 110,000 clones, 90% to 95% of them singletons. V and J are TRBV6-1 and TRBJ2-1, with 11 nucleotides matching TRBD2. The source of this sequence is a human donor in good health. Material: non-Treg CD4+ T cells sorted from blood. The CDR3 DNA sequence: TGTGCCAGCAGTGAAGTTAGCGGGGGGGCCTACAATGAGCAGTTCTTC. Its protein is CASSEVSGGAYNEQFF.